Below, 13 T cell receptor beta chains from the same sample are listed, as sequenced in a study of blood T cell repertoires in COVID-19. Libraries were prepared by immunoSEQ multiplex PCR; TCRdb keeps only in-frame clonotypes and omits some of them. The table lists about 300,000 clones, approximately 81% of them singletons. The sequenced material came from PBMCs or T cells enriched from blood (not recorded which). These receptors were taken from a woman in her 30s who had been exposed to COVID-19.

This clone was found once. The chain links TRBV28 to TRBJ1-3; D possibly corresponds to TRBD1 (5 bases). Trimming took 2 bases from V and 0 from J, leaving 11 bases between them. The CDR3 consists of 16 residues. CDR1 and CDR2 from the germline V gene are MDHEN and SYDVKM. The CDR3 region is CASSLGAKISGNTIYF. CDR3 in DNA: TGTGCCAGCAGTTTAGGGGCGAAGATCTCTGGAAACACCATATATTTT.

In the case of this clone: In the same sample, other DNA sequences code for this CDR3. The chain links TRBV19 to TRBJ1-6; D gene uncertain. Germline CDR1 LNHDA, CDR2 SQIVND (reference sequence). This CDR3 is built from 13 residues. Deletions cut 5 bases from V and 5 bases from J, with 7 bases between. The CDR3: CASSSRDNSPLHF. CDR3 nucleotide sequence: TGTGCCAGTAGTTCCCGTGATAATTCACCCCTCCACTTT. Supplemented by reference TRBV19 and TRBJ1-6, the full variable domain reads DGGITQSPKYLFRKEGQNVTLSCEQNLNHDAMYWYRQDPGQGLRLIYYSQIVNDFQKGDIAEGYSVSREKKESFPLTVTSAQKNPTAFYLCASSSRDNSPLHFGNGTRLTVT.

The chain is built from TRBV6-1 and TRBJ2-7; D might be TRBD1 (6 bases). The CDR3 consists of 14 residues. Germline loops: CDR1 MNHNS, CDR2 SASEGT. Trimming removed 3 bases at V and 3 bases at J, with 12 bases between. CDR3 region: CASSEVTGLYEQYF. The CDR3, as DNA: TGTGCCAGCAGTGAGGTGACAGGACTCTACGAGCAGTACTTC.

The chain employs TRBV18 and TRBJ1-1; D is unresolved. Germline V gene data show CDR1 as KGHSH and CDR2 as LQKENI. This CDR3 is 15 amino acids long. Trimming took 1 base from V and 3 from J, leaving 12 bases between them. As DNA, the CDR3 is TGTGCCAGCTCACCACGGACCCCGCGGGACACTGAAGCTTTCTTT. Amino acid sequence: CASSPRTPRDTEAFF.

In this sample, this clone turned up once. This chain links TRBV6-2 or TRBV6-3 with TRBJ2-3; 7 bases are a match to TRBD2. The CDR3 runs 16 residues. V was pared by 0 bases and J by 2 bases, with 5 bases of the junction left unmatched. Germline CDR1 reads MNHEY; CDR2 reads SVGEGT. The CDR3 protein is CASSYSMREPTDTQYF. The CDR3 nucleotides read TGTGCCAGCAGTTACTCGATGCGGGAGCCCACAGATACGCAGTATTTT.

This chain connects TRBV5-1 to TRBJ1-1; D call uncertain. This CDR3 has 15 residues. The V end lost 1 base, the J end lost 1 base, and 11 bases lay between the germline ends. CDR1 SGHRS and CDR2 YFSETQ come from the germline V gene. CDR3 protein: CASSLSTEQNTEAFF. The CDR3 DNA sequence: TGCGCCAGCAGCTTGTCAACAGAACAGAACACTGAAGCTTTCTTT. Using reference TRBV5-1 and TRBJ1-1 for the parts outside the CDR3, the full variable domain is KAGVTQTPRYLIKTRGQQVTLSCSPISGHRSVSWYQQTPGQGLQFLFEYFSETQRNKGNFPGRFSGRQFSNSRSEMNVSTLELGDSALYLCASSLSTEQNTEAFFGQGTRLTVV.

V is TRBV28 and J is TRBJ1-5, with D hard to call. Germline-derived CDR1 and CDR2 are MDHEN and SYDVKM. CDR3 length: 15 amino acids. Between the trimmed V and J ends, which lost 10 bases and 0 bases, there was a span of 16 bases. CDR3 sequence reads: CATYPRRFSNQPQHF. CDR3 sequence (DNA): TGTGCCACCTACCCCCGGCGGTTTAGCAATCAGCCCCAGCATTTT.

V gene TRBV4-1 combines with J gene TRBJ1-5, with D maybe TRBD1 (6 bases). The V gene lost 1 base and the J gene lost 2 bases, with 12 bases spanning the gap. The CDR3 extends over 16 amino acids. Germline assignment: CDR1 MGHRA and CDR2 YSYEKL. The CDR3 DNA reads TGCGCCAGCAGCCAAGCTGGGGGCGCAGGCAATCAGCCCCAGCATTTT. This gives the protein CASSQAGGAGNQPQHF.

This chain connects TRBV5-1 to TRBJ2-5; 7 bases fit TRBD1. The junction had 2 bases not matched to a gene; V was cut back by 3 bases and J by 0 bases. The CDR3 has 14 residues. Per the germline V gene, CDR1 is SGHRS and CDR2 is YFSETQ. CDR3 in DNA: TGCGCCAGCAGCTCGACAGGGAACCAAGAGACCCAGTACTTC. As protein: CASSSTGNQETQYF.

This chain connects TRBV28 to TRBJ2-3; 10 bases agree with TRBD2. Germline V gene sequence: CDR1 MDHEN, CDR2 SYDVKM. The CDR3 runs 16 residues. The V segment lost 5 bases and the J segment 4 bases; nucleotides outside the gene matches: 9. The CDR3 region has the DNA TGTGCCAGCAGTCCGCTACTAGCGGGGTCGGCAGATACGCAGTATTTT. Translated, it gives CASSPLLAGSADTQYF.

The sample holds one count of this clone. V is TRBV27 and J is TRBJ2-1; TRBD2 agrees at 13 bases. This CDR3 has 17 amino acids. Germline V gene data show CDR1 as MNHEY and CDR2 as SMNVEV (reference sequence). V trimming: 3 bases; J trimming: 6 bases; junction bases outside the gene matches: 8. The CDR3 DNA sequence: TGTGCCAGCAGTTTCCGGACTAGCGGGAGCCGGGGCAATGAGCAGTTCTTC. This sequence encodes CASSFRTSGSRGNEQFF.

This chain joins TRBV4-1 and TRBJ1-3; no firm D call. V was shortened by 1 base and J by 5 bases, with 12 bases between the two germline ends. The CDR3 loop spans 15 amino acids. Germline-derived CDR1 and CDR2 are MGHRA and YSYEKL. CDR3 sequence: CASSQAAGGRNTIYF. The CDR3, as DNA: TGCGCCAGCAGCCAAGCGGCGGGAGGGAGAAACACCATATATTTT.

For the CDR3, the DNA is TGTGCCAGCAGCCAAGCCTCGGGAGGGCTTCGCGAGCAGTACTTC. It yields the protein CASSQASGGLREQYF. The V call is TRBV3-1 (or the pseudogene TRBV3-2), the J call TRBJ2-7, with 8 bases fitting TRBD2. CDR3 length: 15 amino acids. Germline V gene sequence: CDR1 LGHDT, CDR2 YNNKEL (reference sequence). V lost 1 base, J lost 6 bases, and 8 bases stayed unmatched.